These 28 T cell receptor beta chains originate from one sample sequenced in a study of monozygotic twins with inflammatory bowel disease. From its re-call of the 5' RACE reads, TCRdb lists each CDR3 protein once, without DNA. The listing contains 350,000 to 400,000 distinct CDR3 sequences. The source material was blood. These receptor sequences come from a human donor with ulcerative colitis or Crohn's disease, or a healthy co-twin of an affected twin (not recorded which).

This chain links TRBV7-2 with TRBJ2-7. The CDR3 has 12 amino acids. Per germline, CDR1 SGHTA and CDR2 FQGNSA. The CDR3 is CASSVGWYEQYF. The whole variable domain, remainder taken from reference TRBV7-2 and TRBJ2-7, is GAGVSQSPSNKVTEKGKDVELRCDPISGHTALYWYRQSLGQGLEFLIYFQGNSAPDKSGLPSDRFSAERTGGSVSTLTIQRTQQEDSAVYLCASSVGWYEQYFGPGTRLTVT.

This sequence joins TRBV18 and TRBJ2-5; the D call of TRBD1 rests on TCRdb alone, since no DNA is present to check it. CDR3 length equals 15 residues. Per the germline V gene, CDR1 is KGHSH and CDR2 is LQKENI. The CDR3 loop is CASSPNTGTRETQYF.

This chain joins TRBV12-3 or TRBV12-4 and TRBJ2-4. The CDR3 covers 15 residues. CDR3 loop: CASSLAGVGKNIQYF.

V is TRBV20-1 and J is TRBJ1-1. Germline V CDR1 and CDR2: DFQATT, SNEGSKA (reference sequence). The CDR3 length is 14 residues. CDR3 loop: CSAEGARGNTEAFF.

This chain connects TRBV7-3 to TRBJ1-2; TCRdb gives TRBD1 as the D gene, but with no DNA this cannot be confirmed. CDR1 is SGHTA, CDR2 FQGTGA, per germline. There are 15 residues in the CDR3. This chain's CDR3 is CASSFNTGDNYGYTF.

V is TRBV21-1 and J is TRBJ2-6. TRBV21-1 is reported as a pseudogene. The CDR3 totals 17 residues. The CDR3: CASLRPRDISGANVLTF.

The chain links TRBV5-4 to TRBJ2-1; TCRdb selects TRBD2, and the lack of DNA leaves this call unchecked. Germline V gene sequence: CDR1 SGHNT, CDR2 YYREEE (reference sequence). The length of the CDR3 is 16 residues. The chain's CDR3 is CASSSGLAGNYNEQFF.

The chain carries TRBV9 and TRBJ2-2. The CDR3 is 16 residues long. Per germline, CDR1 SGDLS and CDR2 YYNGEE. The CDR3 protein is CASSVVGLANTGELFF.

The rearrangement uses TRBV20-1 and TRBJ1-5; TCRdb's D call, TRBD1, is unchecked because there is no DNA. The CDR3 extends over 13 amino acids. Per germline, CDR1 DFQATT and CDR2 SNEGSKA (reference sequence). CDR3 region: CSAKGQGFQPQHF.

This chain connects TRBV20-1 to TRBJ1-2. Germline V lookup: CDR1 DFQATT, CDR2 SNEGSKA (reference sequence). CDR3 length: 14 residues. CDR3 amino acids: CSARERGGNYGYTF.

The chain has TRBV24-1 and TRBJ2-1; checking the TCRdb D call of TRBD2 is not possible without DNA. From germline, CDR1 is KGHDR and CDR2 SFDVKD. The CDR3 is 16 amino acids. CDR3 in amino acids: CATSDRSSGGNNEQFF.

CDR3 sequence: CASSSGHTYEQYF. The chain has TRBV5-4 and TRBJ2-7. CDR1 and CDR2 (germline): SGHNT, YYREEE (reference sequence). This CDR3 spans 13 amino acids.

This chain connects TRBV9 to TRBJ2-3; the D call of TRBD2 rests on TCRdb alone, since no DNA is present to check it. Germline CDR1 SGDLS, CDR2 YYNGEE. The CDR3 is made up of 18 amino acids. The chain's CDR3 is CASSVAPVHGTGGDTQYF.

The V call is TRBV10-3, the J call TRBJ1-2. This CDR3 has 13 residues. From germline, CDR1 is ENHRY and CDR2 SYGVKD. The CDR3 here is CTTTGGGNYGYTF.

V and J are TRBV2 and TRBJ1-5. Germline-derived CDR1 and CDR2 are SNHLY and FYNNEI. CDR3 length equals 13 residues. CDR3 region: CASSVESNQPQHF.

V usage is TRBV30 and J usage is TRBJ1-3; the D gene TCRdb calls, TRBD1, cannot be checked with no DNA. CDR3 size: 14 residues. CDR1 is GTSNPN, CDR2 SVGIG, per germline (reference sequence). CDR3 sequence reads: CACSGRGSGNTIYF. The complete variable domain, with remaining parts taken from reference TRBV30 and TRBJ1-3, reads SQTIHQWPATLVQPVGSPLSLECTVEGTSNPNLYWYRQAAGRGLQLLFYSVGIGQISSEVPQNLSASRPQDRQFILSSKKLLLSDSGFYLCACSGRGSGNTIYFGEGSWLTVV.

The V and J genes are TRBV5-1 and TRBJ2-1; the D call of TRBD2 rests on TCRdb alone, since no DNA is present to check it. CDR1 SGHRS and CDR2 YFSETQ come from the germline V gene. CDR3 length: 16 amino acids. The CDR3: CASSLADGGAKNEQFF. The variable domain in full, with the rest retrieved from reference TRBV5-1 and TRBJ2-1, is KAGVTQTPRYLIKTRGQQVTLSCSPISGHRSVSWYQQTPGQGLQFLFEYFSETQRNKGNFPGRFSGRQFSNSRSEMNVSTLELGDSALYLCASSLADGGAKNEQFFGPGTRLTVL.

The rearrangement joins TRBV7-6 to TRBJ2-5; TCRdb gives TRBD1 as the D gene, but with no DNA this cannot be confirmed. The CDR3 is 16 residues long. In germline, CDR1 is SGHVS, CDR2 FNYEAQ. The CDR3 reads CASSPPDRGWDETQYF.

The V gene is TRBV28, the J gene TRBJ2-5; checking the TCRdb D call of TRBD2 is not possible without DNA. Germline V CDR1 and CDR2: MDHEN, SYDVKM. The CDR3 length is 16 residues. CDR3 loop: CASSFRTSGIQETQYF.

V usage is TRBV12-3 or TRBV12-4 and J usage is TRBJ2-7. The CDR3 has 11 residues. CDR3 in amino acids: CASSFGLEQYF.

The CDR3 loop reads CASSHLDRPNYGYTF. The rearrangement uses TRBV12-3 or TRBV12-4 and TRBJ1-2; TCRdb returns TRBD1, unconfirmable since there is no DNA. The CDR3 totals 15 residues.

This chain uses TRBV12-3 or TRBV12-4 with TRBJ2-6; TCRdb outputs TRBD2, but without DNA this stays unchecked. The length of the CDR3 is 16 residues. CDR3 amino acids: CASSRPLGSGANVLTF.

V usage is TRBV18 and J usage is TRBJ2-7; without DNA, the TCRdb call of TRBD1 cannot be checked. Germline values: CDR1 KGHSH, CDR2 LQKENI. CDR3 length: 17 residues. CDR3 residues: CASSPIVAGQGAFEQYF.

This CDR3 is CASRLKGLMNTEAFF. The chain employs TRBV12-2 and TRBJ1-1. TRBV12-2 is a known pseudogene. The CDR3 is 15 residues long.

The rearrangement joins TRBV20-1 to TRBJ2-3; the D call of TRBD2 rests on TCRdb alone, since no DNA is present to check it. CDR1 DFQATT and CDR2 SNEGSKA come from the germline V gene (reference sequence). This CDR3 is built from 13 residues. CDR3 region: CSAARDGLWTQYF.

The chain links TRBV5-1 to TRBJ2-7. CDR3 length: 14 amino acids. Germline assignment: CDR1 SGHRS and CDR2 YFSETQ. CDR3 sequence: CASSEMDSTYEQYF. The full variable domain, its missing parts supplied by reference TRBV5-1 and TRBJ2-7, is KAGVTQTPRYLIKTRGQQVTLSCSPISGHRSVSWYQQTPGQGLQFLFEYFSETQRNKGNFPGRFSGRQFSNSRSEMNVSTLELGDSALYLCASSEMDSTYEQYFGPGTRLTVT.

The chain joins TRBV5-6 to TRBJ1-2; TCRdb picks TRBD1, but there is no DNA to check that call. The CDR3 sequence is 16 residues long. Germline CDR1 and CDR2: SGHDT and YYEEEE. The chain's CDR3 is CASSSKRQGHNYGYTF. Supplemented by reference TRBV5-6 and TRBJ1-2, the full variable domain reads DAGVTQSPTHLIKTRGQQVTLRCSPKSGHDTVSWYQQALGQGPQFIFQYYEEEERQRGNFPDRFSGHQFPNYSSELNVNALLLGDSALYLCASSSKRQGHNYGYTFGSGTRLTVV.

This sequence joins TRBV30 and TRBJ1-2. The length of the CDR3 is 13 residues. CDR1 and CDR2 from the germline V gene are GTSNPN and SVGIG (reference sequence). This chain's CDR3 is CAWSGQGLFGYTF.